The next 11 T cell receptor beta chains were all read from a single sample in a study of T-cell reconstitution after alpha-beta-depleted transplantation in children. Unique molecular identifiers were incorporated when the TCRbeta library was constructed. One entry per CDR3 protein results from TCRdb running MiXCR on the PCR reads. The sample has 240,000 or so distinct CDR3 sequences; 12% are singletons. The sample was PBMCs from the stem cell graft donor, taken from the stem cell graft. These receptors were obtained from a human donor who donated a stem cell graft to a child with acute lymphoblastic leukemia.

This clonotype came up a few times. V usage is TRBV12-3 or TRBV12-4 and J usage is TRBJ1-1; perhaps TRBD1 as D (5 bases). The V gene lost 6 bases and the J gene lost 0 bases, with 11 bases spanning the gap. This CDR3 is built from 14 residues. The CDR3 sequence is CASRLGTVNTEAFF. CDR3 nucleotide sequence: TGTGCCAGCAGGCTCGGGACCGTGAACACTGAAGCTTTCTTT.

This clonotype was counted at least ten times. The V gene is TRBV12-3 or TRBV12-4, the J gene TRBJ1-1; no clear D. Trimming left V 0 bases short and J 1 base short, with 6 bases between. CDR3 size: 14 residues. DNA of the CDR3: TGTGCCAGCAGTTTAGCAGCTACGAACACTGAAGCTTTCTTT. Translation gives CASSLAATNTEAFF.

The CDR3 loop reads CASSLGTGSQNTGELFF. CDR3 DNA: TGTGCCAGCAGCTTGGGGACAGGGTCCCAGAACACCGGGGAGCTGTTTTTT. The chain links TRBV5-4 to TRBJ2-2; 8 bases align to TRBD1. Per germline, CDR1 SGHNT and CDR2 YYREEE (reference sequence). The CDR3 sequence is 17 residues long. V lost 0 bases to trimming and J lost 1 base; unmatched junction nucleotides: 5.

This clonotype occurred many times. The CDR3 DNA is TGTGCCAGCTCACCGGACAGCTATTATGGCTACACCTTC. Translated: CASSPDSYYGYTF. This chain uses TRBV18 with TRBJ1-2; possible D gene TRBD1, 6 bases. The CDR3 extends over 13 amino acids. The germline CDR1 and CDR2 sequences are KGHSH and LQKENI. Trimming shortened V by 3 bases and J by 5 bases, and 10 bases separated the two germline ends.

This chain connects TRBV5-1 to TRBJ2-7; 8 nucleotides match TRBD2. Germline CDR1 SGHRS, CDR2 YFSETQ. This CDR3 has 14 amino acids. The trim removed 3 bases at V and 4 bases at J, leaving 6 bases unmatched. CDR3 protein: CASSSKPGGYEQYF. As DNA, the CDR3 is TGCGCCAGCAGCTCCAAGCCGGGGGGGTACGAGCAGTACTTC.

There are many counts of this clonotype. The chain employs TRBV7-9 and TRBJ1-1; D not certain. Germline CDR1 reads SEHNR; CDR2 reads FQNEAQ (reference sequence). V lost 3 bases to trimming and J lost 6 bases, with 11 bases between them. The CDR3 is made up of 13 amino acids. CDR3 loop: CASSFEVPPEAFF. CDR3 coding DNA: TGTGCCAGCAGCTTCGAAGTTCCCCCTGAAGCTTTCTTT.

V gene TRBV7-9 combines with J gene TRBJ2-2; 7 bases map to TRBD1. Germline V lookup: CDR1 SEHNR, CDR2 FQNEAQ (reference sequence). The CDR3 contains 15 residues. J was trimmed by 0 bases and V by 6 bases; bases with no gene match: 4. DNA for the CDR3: TGTGCCAGCAGGCCGGGACAGTCGAACACCGGGGAGCTGTTTTTT. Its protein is CASRPGQSNTGELFF.

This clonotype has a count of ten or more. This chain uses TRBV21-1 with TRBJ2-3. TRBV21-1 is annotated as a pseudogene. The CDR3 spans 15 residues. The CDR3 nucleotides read TGTGCCAGCAGCAAAGTCTACCAGCAGACAGATACGCAGTATTTT. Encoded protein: CASSKVYQQTDTQYF.

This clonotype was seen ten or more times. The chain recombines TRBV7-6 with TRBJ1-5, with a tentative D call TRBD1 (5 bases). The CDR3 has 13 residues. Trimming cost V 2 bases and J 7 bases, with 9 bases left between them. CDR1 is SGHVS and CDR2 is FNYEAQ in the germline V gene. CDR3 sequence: CASSLRTTQPQHF. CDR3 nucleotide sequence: TGTGCCAGCAGCTTACGGACAACGCAGCCCCAGCATTTT.

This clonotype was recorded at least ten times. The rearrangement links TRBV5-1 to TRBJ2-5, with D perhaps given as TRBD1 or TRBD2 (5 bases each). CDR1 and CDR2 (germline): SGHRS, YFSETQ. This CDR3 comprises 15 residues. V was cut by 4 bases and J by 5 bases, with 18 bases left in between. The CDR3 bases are TGCGCCAGCAGCCCCAATCTGGGGGAAGGGGAGACCCAGTACTTC. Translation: CASSPNLGEGETQYF.

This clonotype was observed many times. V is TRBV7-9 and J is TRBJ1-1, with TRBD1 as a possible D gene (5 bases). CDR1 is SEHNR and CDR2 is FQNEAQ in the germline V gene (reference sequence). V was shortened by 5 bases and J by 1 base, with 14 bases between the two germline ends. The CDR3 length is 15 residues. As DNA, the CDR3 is TGTGCCAGCAGCCTGGGAGGGGCCGGGAACACTGAAGCTTTCTTT. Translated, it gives CASSLGGAGNTEAFF.